The 28 T cell receptor beta chains given below trace back to one sample, sequenced in a study of tumor-infiltrating lymphocytes in primary liver carcinoma. Investigators took RNA and DNA out together from 20-30 mg of unsorted bulk tissue. Total RNA (around 500 ng) served as template for TCR beta cDNA synthesis primed by a constant-region primer. Three nested multiplex PCR rounds, a slightly modified ARM-PCR, produced the libraries for TCR beta. Primers for the first two PCR rounds were TRBV1-TRBV30 forward primers and a C-beta reverse primer (10 cycles per round). Using its own MiXCR run on the multiplex PCR reads, TCRdb lists one record per CDR3 protein. Found here are some 30,000 distinct CDR3 sequences, 60% to 80% of them singletons; the top ten hold 25% to 35%. The sequenced sample consisted of liver tumor tissue from sampling region 3. Subset meaning: tumor region T3, left-lateral pole. The source of these receptors is a woman under 40 with primary liver carcinoma and hepatitis B virus infection.

In this sample, this clonotype turned up a few times. This could be a read error, since a much larger clone is one nucleotide away. CDR3 amino acids: CAWIRTGPPYEQYF. As DNA, the CDR3 is TGTGCCTGGATCAGGACGGGGCCCCCCTACGAGCAGTACTTC. The J gene is TRBJ2-7, the V gene TRBV30; D tentatively fits TRBD1 or TRBD2 (5 bases each). The V gene lost 4 bases and the J gene lost 2 bases, with 15 bases spanning the gap. Germline values: CDR1 GTSNPN, CDR2 SVGIG (reference sequence). The CDR3 runs to 14 residues. The full variable domain, with the rest looked up from reference TRBV30 and TRBJ2-7, is SQTIHQWPATLVQPVGSPLSLECTVEGTSNPNLYWYRQAAGRGLQLLFYSVGIGQISSEVPQNLSASRPQDRQFILSSKKLLLSDSGFYLCAWIRTGPPYEQYFGPGTRLTVT.

This chain connects TRBV11-2 to TRBJ1-1; D is possibly TRBD1 (6 bases). Germline V CDR1 and CDR2: SGHAT, FQNNGV. V dropped 5 bases and J dropped 2 bases, with 30 bases sitting between them. The CDR3 sequence is 20 residues long. The chain's CDR3 is CASSARDMGRKRWCNTEAFF. CDR3 in DNA: TGTGCCAGCAGCGCTCGGGACATGGGGCGCAAAAGGTGGTGTAACACTGAAGCTTTCTTT. Variable domain in full (rest from reference TRBV11-2 and TRBJ1-1): EAGVAQSPRYKIIEKRQSVAFWCNPISGHATLYWYQQILGQGPKLLIQFQNNGVVDDSQLPKDRFSAERLKGVDSTLKIQPAKLEDSAVYLCASSARDMGRKRWCNTEAFFGQGTRLTVV.

Details on this clonotype: Its ends do not fully match the called genes, so a read error is possible. The V call is TRBV6-5, the J call TRBJ1-5; 7 nucleotides line up with TRBD1. The CDR3 is 14 residues long. Germline CDR1 MNHEY, CDR2 SVGAGI. The CDR3 nucleotides are TGTGCCAGCCAACCTCAGCAGGGGGGCCAGCCCCAGCAATTT. It yields the protein CASQPQQGGQPQQF.

Comment on this clonotype: A junction end diverges from the germline sequence, so it may reflect a read error. The CDR3 is CASSPRGSGNNEQLF. The CDR3 nucleotides are TGCGCCAGCAGCCCTCGGGGTAGCGGGAACAATGAGCAGCTCTTC. This chain links TRBV11-3 with TRBJ2-1; 8 bases map to TRBD2. The germline CDR1 and CDR2 sequences are SGHNT and YENEEA. CDR3 length: 15 amino acids.

The rearrangement uses TRBV6-1 and TRBJ1-1; D not resolved. The germline V and J ends were trimmed by 3 bases and 11 bases, with 19 bases remaining between them. The CDR3 contains 14 residues. Germline lookup yields CDR1 MNHNS and CDR2 SASEGT. In nucleotides, the CDR3 is TGTGCCAGCAGTGACGTGACATTGAACGATGAGGCTTTCTTT. As protein: CASSDVTLNDEAFF.

In the case of this clonotype: An end of the junction does not agree with germline; a read error may underlie this. The chain recombines TRBV6-1 with TRBJ2-2; 8 nucleotides line up with TRBD1. This CDR3 is 14 amino acids long. Germline-derived CDR1 and CDR2 are MNHNS and SASEGT. CDR3 amino acids: CVSTTGGSIGELFF. CDR3 bases: TGTGTCAGCACTACAGGGGGTAGCATCGGGGAGCTGTTTTTT.

Ten or more counts support this clonotype. This chain uses TRBV6-1 with TRBJ2-3, with D hard to call. Trimming stripped 0 bases from V and 5 bases from J, with 0 bases between. There are 11 residues in the CDR3. Germline values: CDR1 MNHNS, CDR2 SASEGT. CDR3 in DNA: TGTGCCAGCAGTGAAGCAGATACGCAGTATTTT. Its translation is CASSEADTQYF.

The chain links TRBV11-2 to TRBJ2-5; D may match TRBD1 or TRBD2 (5 bases each). This CDR3 spans 16 amino acids. CDR1 and CDR2 (germline): SGHAT, FQNNGV. The ends were cut back, 6 bases at V and 0 bases at J, with 17 bases in the middle. CDR3 coding DNA: TGTGCCAGCAGGTCCCGGGACCCGGCCCACCAAGAGACCCAGTACTTC. Protein sequence: CASRSRDPAHQETQYF.

As regards this clonotype: Being one base from a much bigger clone, this may be a read error. The chain joins TRBV5-4 to TRBJ1-1; D is unclear. The germline gives CDR1 SGHNT, CDR2 YYREEE (reference sequence). CDR3 size: 16 residues. Trimming removed 2 bases at V and 3 bases at J, with 17 bases between. For the CDR3, the DNA is TGTGCCAGCAGCTTCGGACTTCGGCGGGAGGACACTGAAGCTTTCTTT. The encoded protein is CASSFGLRREDTEAFF.

Concerning this clonotype: The conserved final phenylalanine or tryptophan is absent from the CDR3, which likely points to a read error. This sequence joins TRBV11-2 and TRBJ2-2, with 8 bases aligning to TRBD1. This CDR3 contains 15 residues. Germline V gene lookup returns CDR1 SGHAT and CDR2 FQNNGV. CDR3 in amino acids: CVSRVETGDTGELFL. DNA of the CDR3: TGTGTCAGCAGGGTAGAGACAGGGGACACCGGGGAGCTGTTTCTT.

Of note for this clonotype: A read error may account for a junction end that differs from germline. The chain links TRBV5-4 to TRBJ2-2; possible D gene TRBD2, 5 bases. The V gene's germline CDR1 is SGHNT and CDR2 YYREEE (reference sequence). This CDR3 is 14 amino acids long. In DNA form, the CDR3 reads TGTGCCAGCAGCCCCGTCGACACTCATAGGGAGTTCCTTTTT. Encoded protein: CASSPVDTHREFLF.

Worth noting for this clonotype: A much larger clone lies a single base off, so this may be a read error. The rearrangement uses TRBV29-1 and TRBJ1-1; a weak D match, TRBD1 (5 bases). V was shortened by 7 bases and J by 4 bases, with 19 bases between the two germline ends. CDR3 length: 14 residues. CDR1 and CDR2 from the germline V gene are SQVTM and ANQGSEA. CDR3 protein: CSAQTGGSSTEAFF. Written as DNA, the CDR3 is TGCAGCGCGCAAACGGGGGGATCCTCCACTGAAGCTTTCTTT.

For this clonotype: One end of the junction does not line up with germline, which may come from a read error. The chain combines TRBV4-3 with TRBJ2-1, with unresolved D. The CDR3 runs 14 residues. Germline V gene lookup returns CDR1 LGHNA and CDR2 YSLEER. The CDR3 reads CASSHIELINEQFF. The DNA of the CDR3 is TGCGCCAGTAGCCACATAGAGTTGATCAATGAGCAGTTCTTC.

With respect to this clonotype: One junction end disagrees with the germline gene, perhaps due to a read error. V gene TRBV6-5 combines with J gene TRBJ2-3, with unresolved D. This CDR3 region has 14 residues. Germline V gives CDR1 MNHEY, CDR2 SVGAGI. CDR3 region: CAISPSPRDGTQYF. Written as DNA, the CDR3 is TGTGCCATCAGTCCAAGCCCTCGTGACGGTACGCAGTATTTT.

Turning to this clonotype: Since no conserved phenylalanine or tryptophan closes the CDR3, a read error is the likely cause. CDR3: CTSSLGHTSYEQYY. The CDR3 coding sequence is TGTACCAGCAGTTTAGGACACACTTCCTACGAGCAGTACTAC. V usage is TRBV6-6 and J usage is TRBJ2-7; tentative D call: TRBD1 (5 bases). Germline lookup yields CDR1 MNHNY and CDR2 SVGAGI (reference sequence). This CDR3 region has 14 residues.

This clonotype appeared once. The CDR3 does not end in the conserved phenylalanine or tryptophan, so this is likely a read error. Because the CDR3's place on the DNA is in doubt, the DNA is left out and the CDR3 is given as listed by TCRdb. The CDR3 region is CASCYKDSSSYEQYS. The chain uses TRBV6-5 and TRBJ2-7. CDR1 and CDR2 from the germline V gene are MNHEY and SVGAGI. Including both end residues, the CDR3 is 15 amino acids long.

Comment on this clonotype: One end of the junction does not line up with germline, which may come from a read error. This chain joins TRBV11-2 and TRBJ2-1; D is unclear. Germline V gene data show CDR1 as SGHAT and CDR2 as FQNNGV. This CDR3 has 17 amino acids. CDR3 in DNA: TGTCCCAGCAGCTTTACCCCGCTGAGGAGCTCCTACAATGAGCAGTTCTTT. Translating gives CPSSFTPLRSSYNEQFF.

The chain links TRBV11-2 to TRBJ2-5; D perhaps matches TRBD2 (5 bases). V was cut by 3 bases and J by 7 bases, with 21 bases left in between. There are 16 residues in the CDR3. CDR1 SGHAT and CDR2 FQNNGV come from the germline V gene. For the CDR3, the DNA is TGTGCCAGCAGCTTTCGAACCGGGATTAACCGAGGGACCCAGTACTTC. It translates to CASSFRTGINRGTQYF.

With regard to this clonotype: Relative to the germline gene, one junction end is altered; a read error may explain this. The rearrangement uses TRBV11-2 and TRBJ1-1; D is ambiguous. Germline values: CDR1 SGHAT, CDR2 FQNNGV. The CDR3 runs to 11 residues. For the CDR3, the DNA is TGTGACAGCAGCCACGGGTCAGAAGCTTTCTTT. It codes for CDSSHGSEAFF.

The J gene is TRBJ2-1, the V gene TRBV4-3, with D possibly being TRBD2 (6 bases). The CDR3 runs to 16 residues. Per germline, CDR1 LGHNA and CDR2 YSLEER. V lost 8 bases and J lost 0, with 17 bases in between. The CDR3 spells CASLQDAGNSYNEQFF. The CDR3 DNA reads as TGCGCCAGCCTCCAAGATGCGGGAAACTCCTACAATGAGCAGTTCTTC.

Notes on this clonotype: One end of the junction is discordant with germline, which a read error may explain. The chain couples TRBV11-2 to TRBJ2-7; 12 positions match TRBD2. In germline, CDR1 is SGHAT, CDR2 FQNNGV. The CDR3 has 16 amino acids. The CDR3 region is CASILVVRLAGEEQYF. In nucleotides, the CDR3 is TGTGCCAGCATCTTAGTGGTGAGACTAGCGGGGGAAGAGCAGTACTTT.

Of note for this clonotype: The junction and the germline gene differ at one end; a read error may be behind it. This chain links TRBV13 with TRBJ1-1, with 9 bases lining up with TRBD1. Per germline, CDR1 PRHDT and CDR2 FYEKMQ (reference sequence). CDR3 length equals 14 residues. The CDR3 DNA reads as TGTGCCAGCAGGACAGGGGGTGCAAACACCGATGCTTCCTTT. It encodes CASRTGGANTDASF.

Worth noting for this clonotype: At one end the junction does not follow the germline gene, possibly because of a read error. The chain links TRBV11-2 to TRBJ2-1; 7 bases are a match to TRBD1. The CDR3 contains 17 residues. Germline CDR1 and CDR2: SGHAT and FQNNGV. The CDR3 DNA follows: TGTGCCAGTAGCTTAGCCCACGGAGAGGGGTACAGGGGTAAGCAGTTCTTC. Translation gives CASSLAHGEGYRGKQFF.

V and J are TRBV20-1 and TRBJ2-1, with 12 positions matching TRBD2. CDR1 and CDR2 (germline): DFQATT, SNEGSKA (reference sequence). V lost 0 bases to trimming and J lost 10 bases; unmatched junction nucleotides: 13. CDR3 length equals 17 residues. The CDR3, as DNA: TGCAGTGCTAGAGACTCCCTGGAGACTAGCGGGAGCTACGAGCAGTTCTTC. It specifies CSARDSLETSGSYEQFF.

Points on this clonotype: Since the CDR3 does not end with the conserved phenylalanine or tryptophan, this likely comes from a read error. This rearrangement joins TRBV6-2 or TRBV6-3 to TRBJ1-5; no clear D. V was clipped by 11 bases and J by 2 bases, with 19 bases between them. CDR1 MNHEY and CDR2 SVGEGT come from the germline V gene. The CDR3 covers 15 residues. The CDR3 reads CACKESSDGNQPQHL. For the CDR3, the DNA is TGTGCCTGCAAAGAGTCTAGTGATGGCAATCAGCCCCAGCATTTA.

As to this clonotype: This may stem from a read error, because a much larger clone lies one nucleotide away. The chain recombines TRBV28 with TRBJ2-1, with a weak D call TRBD2 (6 bases). This CDR3 has 16 residues. From germline, CDR1 is MDHEN and CDR2 SYDVKM. The CDR3 region has the DNA TGTGCCAGCAGTTCTCCAGTCGGGGGTACCTACAATGAGAAGTTCTTC. Translation gives CASSSPVGGTYNEKFF.

This chain connects TRBV29-1 to TRBJ2-3, with 10 positions matching TRBD2. Germline CDR1 is SQVTM and CDR2 is ANQGSEA. The CDR3 consists of 16 residues. The V segment lost 6 bases and the J segment 4 bases; nucleotides outside the gene matches: 13. The CDR3 region has the DNA TGCAGCGTCCCCCGGGCTAGCGGGAGTGGATCAGATACGCAGTATTTT. Translated: CSVPRASGSGSDTQYF.

Concerning this clonotype itself: A read error may account for a junction end that differs from germline. The CDR3 protein is CVSRYEWEAPNEQFF. The DNA for the CDR3 is TGTGTCAGCAGATATGAGTGGGAGGCCCCCAATGAGCAGTTCTTC. The chain joins TRBV12-3 or TRBV12-4 to TRBJ2-1; D might be TRBD2 (6 bases). The CDR3 totals 15 residues.